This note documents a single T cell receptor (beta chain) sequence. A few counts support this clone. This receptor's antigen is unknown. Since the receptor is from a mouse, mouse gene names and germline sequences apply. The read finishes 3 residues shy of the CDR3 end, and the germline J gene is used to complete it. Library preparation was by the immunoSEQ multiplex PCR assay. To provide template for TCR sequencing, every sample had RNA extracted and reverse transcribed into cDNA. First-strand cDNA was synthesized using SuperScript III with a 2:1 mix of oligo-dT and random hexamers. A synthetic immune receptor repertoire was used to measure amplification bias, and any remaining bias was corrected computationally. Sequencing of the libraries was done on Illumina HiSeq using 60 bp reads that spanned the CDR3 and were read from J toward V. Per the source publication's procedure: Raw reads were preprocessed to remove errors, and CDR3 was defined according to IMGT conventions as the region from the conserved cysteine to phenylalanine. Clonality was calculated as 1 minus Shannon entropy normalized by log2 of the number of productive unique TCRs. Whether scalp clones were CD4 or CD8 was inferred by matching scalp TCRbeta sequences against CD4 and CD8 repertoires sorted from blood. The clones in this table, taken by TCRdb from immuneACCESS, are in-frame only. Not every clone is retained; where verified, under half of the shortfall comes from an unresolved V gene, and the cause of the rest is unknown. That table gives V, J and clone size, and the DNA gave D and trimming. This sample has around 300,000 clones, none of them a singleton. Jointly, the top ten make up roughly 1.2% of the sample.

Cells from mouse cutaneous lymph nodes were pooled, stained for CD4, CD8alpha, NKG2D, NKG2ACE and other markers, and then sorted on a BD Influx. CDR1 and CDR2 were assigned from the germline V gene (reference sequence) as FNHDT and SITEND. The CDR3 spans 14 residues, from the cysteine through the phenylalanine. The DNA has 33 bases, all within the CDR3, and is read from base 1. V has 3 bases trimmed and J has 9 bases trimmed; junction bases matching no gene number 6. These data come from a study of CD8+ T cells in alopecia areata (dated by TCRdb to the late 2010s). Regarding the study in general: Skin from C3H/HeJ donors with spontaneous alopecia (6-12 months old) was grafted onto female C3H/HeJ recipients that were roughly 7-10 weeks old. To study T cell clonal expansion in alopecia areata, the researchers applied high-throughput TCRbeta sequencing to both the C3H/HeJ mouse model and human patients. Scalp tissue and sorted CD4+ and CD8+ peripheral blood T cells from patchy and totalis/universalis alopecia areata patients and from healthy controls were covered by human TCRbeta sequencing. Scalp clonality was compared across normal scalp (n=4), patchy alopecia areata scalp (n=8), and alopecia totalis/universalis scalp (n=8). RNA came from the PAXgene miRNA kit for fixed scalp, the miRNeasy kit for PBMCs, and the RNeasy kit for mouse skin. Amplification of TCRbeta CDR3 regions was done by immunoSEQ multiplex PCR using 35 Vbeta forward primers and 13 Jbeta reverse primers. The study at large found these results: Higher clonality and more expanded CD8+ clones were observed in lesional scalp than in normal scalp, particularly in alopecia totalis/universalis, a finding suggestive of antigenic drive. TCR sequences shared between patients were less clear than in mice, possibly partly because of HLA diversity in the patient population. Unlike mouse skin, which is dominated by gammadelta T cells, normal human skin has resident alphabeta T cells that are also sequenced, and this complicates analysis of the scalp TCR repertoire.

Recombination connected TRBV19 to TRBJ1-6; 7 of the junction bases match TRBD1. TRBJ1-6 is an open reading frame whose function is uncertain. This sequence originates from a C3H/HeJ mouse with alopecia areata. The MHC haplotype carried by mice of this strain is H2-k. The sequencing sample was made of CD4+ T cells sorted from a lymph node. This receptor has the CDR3 CASSTNRGRSPLYF. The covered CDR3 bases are TGTGCCAGCAGTACGAACAGGGGACGTTCGCCC.